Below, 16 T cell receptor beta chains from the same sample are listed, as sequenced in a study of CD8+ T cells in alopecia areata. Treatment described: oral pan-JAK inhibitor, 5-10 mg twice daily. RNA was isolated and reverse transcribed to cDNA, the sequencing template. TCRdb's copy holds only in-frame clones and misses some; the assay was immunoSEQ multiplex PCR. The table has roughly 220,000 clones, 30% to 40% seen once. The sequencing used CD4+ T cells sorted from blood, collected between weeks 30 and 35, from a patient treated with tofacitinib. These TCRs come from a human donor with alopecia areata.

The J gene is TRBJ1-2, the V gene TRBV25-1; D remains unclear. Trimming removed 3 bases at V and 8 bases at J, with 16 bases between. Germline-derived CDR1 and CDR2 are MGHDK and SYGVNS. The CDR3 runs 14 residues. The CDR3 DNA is TGTGCCAGCAGTGACCCCGGTCCCGCGGGAGGCTACACCTTC. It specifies CASSDPGPAGGYTF.

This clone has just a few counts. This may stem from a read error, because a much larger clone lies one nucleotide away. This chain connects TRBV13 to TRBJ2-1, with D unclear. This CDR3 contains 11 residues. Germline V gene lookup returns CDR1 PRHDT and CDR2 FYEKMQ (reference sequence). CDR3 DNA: TGTGCCAGCAGCTCCAACAATGAGCAGTTCTTC. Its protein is CASSSNNEQFF. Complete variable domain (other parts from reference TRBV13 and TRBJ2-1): AAGVIQSPRHLIKEKRETATLKCYPIPRHDTVYWYQQGPGQDPQFLISFYEKMQSDKGSIPDRFSAQQFSDYHSELNMSSLELGDSALYFCASSSNNEQFFGPGTRLTVL.

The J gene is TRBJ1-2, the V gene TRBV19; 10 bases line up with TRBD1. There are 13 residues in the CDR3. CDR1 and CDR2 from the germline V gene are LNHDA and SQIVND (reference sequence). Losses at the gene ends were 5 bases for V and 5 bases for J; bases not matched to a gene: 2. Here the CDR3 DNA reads TGTGCCAGTAGTCCGGGACAGGGGTATGGCTACACCTTC. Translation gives CASSPGQGYGYTF.

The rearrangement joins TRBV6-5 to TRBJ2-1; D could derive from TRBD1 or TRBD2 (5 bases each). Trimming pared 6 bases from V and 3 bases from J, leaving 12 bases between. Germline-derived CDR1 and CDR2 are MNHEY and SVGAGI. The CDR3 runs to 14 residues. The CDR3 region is CASRTRGVYNEQFF. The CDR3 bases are TGTGCCAGCAGGACCCGAGGGGTCTACAATGAGCAGTTCTTC.

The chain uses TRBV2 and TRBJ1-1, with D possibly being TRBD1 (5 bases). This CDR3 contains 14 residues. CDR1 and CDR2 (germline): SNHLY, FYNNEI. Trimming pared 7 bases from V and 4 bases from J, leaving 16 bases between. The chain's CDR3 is CASMVLGRGTEAFF. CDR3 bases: TGTGCCAGCATGGTGTTAGGGAGGGGCACTGAAGCTTTCTTT. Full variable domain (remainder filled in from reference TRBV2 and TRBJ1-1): EPEVTQTPSHQVTQMGQEVILRCVPISNHLYFYWYRQILGQKVEFLVSFYNNEISEKSEIFDDQFSVERPDGSNFTLKIRSTKLEDSAMYFCASMVLGRGTEAFFGQGTRLTVV.

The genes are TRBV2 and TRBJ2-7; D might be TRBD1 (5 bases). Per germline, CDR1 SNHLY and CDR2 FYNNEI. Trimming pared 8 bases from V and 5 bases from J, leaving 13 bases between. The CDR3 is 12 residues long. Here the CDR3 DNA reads TGTGCCAGCCGGCAGGGTGACAACGAGCAGTACTTC. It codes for CASRQGDNEQYF. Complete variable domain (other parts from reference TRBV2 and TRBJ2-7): EPEVTQTPSHQVTQMGQEVILRCVPISNHLYFYWYRQILGQKVEFLVSFYNNEISEKSEIFDDQFSVERPDGSNFTLKIRSTKLEDSAMYFCASRQGDNEQYFGPGTRLTVT.

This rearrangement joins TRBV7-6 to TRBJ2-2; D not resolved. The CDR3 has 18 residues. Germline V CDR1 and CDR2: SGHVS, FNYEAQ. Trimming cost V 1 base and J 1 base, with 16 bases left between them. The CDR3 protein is CASSLVVSGVGNTGELFF. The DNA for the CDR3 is TGTGCCAGCAGCTTAGTAGTTTCTGGGGTCGGGAACACCGGGGAGCTGTTTTTT.

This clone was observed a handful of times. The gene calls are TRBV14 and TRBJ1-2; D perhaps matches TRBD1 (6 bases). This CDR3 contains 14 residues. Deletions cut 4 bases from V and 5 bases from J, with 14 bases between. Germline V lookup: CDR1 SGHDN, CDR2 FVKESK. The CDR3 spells CASSPSQGRYGYTF. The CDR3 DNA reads TGTGCCAGCAGCCCCTCACAGGGTAGATATGGCTACACCTTC.

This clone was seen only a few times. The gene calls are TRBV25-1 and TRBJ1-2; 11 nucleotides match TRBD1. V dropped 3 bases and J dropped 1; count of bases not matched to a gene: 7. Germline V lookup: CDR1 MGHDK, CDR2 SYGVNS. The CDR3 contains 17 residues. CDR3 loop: CASSDHTGTGGNYGYTF. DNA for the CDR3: TGTGCCAGCAGTGATCACACCGGGACAGGGGGTAACTATGGCTACACCTTC.

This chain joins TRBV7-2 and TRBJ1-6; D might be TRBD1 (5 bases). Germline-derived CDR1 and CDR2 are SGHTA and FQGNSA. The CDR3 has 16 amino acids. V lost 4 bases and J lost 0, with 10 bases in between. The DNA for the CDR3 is TGTGCCAGCAGCTCCCGACAGAGCTCCTATAATTCACCCCTCCACTTT. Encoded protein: CASSSRQSSYNSPLHF. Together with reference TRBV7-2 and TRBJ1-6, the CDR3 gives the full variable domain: GAGVSQSPSNKVTEKGKDVELRCDPISGHTALYWYRQSLGQGLEFLIYFQGNSAPDKSGLPSDRFSAERTGGSVSTLTIQRTQQEDSAVYLCASSSRQSSYNSPLHFGNGTRLTVT.

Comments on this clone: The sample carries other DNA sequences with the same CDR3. CDR3 coding DNA: TGCAGCGTCGTACCTAGCTCCTACGAGCAGTACTTC. Its protein product is CSVVPSSYEQYF. The chain joins TRBV29-1 to TRBJ2-7; no reliable D call. V was cut by 6 bases and J by 0 bases, with 9 bases left in between. There are 12 residues in the CDR3. Germline CDR1 is SQVTM and CDR2 is ANQGSEA.

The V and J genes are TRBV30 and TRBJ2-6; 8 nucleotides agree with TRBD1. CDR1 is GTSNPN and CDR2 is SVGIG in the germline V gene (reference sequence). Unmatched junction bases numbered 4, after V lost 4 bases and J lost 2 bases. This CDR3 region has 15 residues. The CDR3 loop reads CAWTPDRAGANVLTF. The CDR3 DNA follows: TGTGCCTGGACCCCGGACAGGGCTGGGGCCAACGTCCTGACTTTC.

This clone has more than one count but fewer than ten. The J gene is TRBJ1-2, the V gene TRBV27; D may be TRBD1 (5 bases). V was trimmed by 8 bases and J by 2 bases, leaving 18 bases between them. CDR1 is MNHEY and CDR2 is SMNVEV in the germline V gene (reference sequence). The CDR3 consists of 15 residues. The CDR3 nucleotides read TGTGCCAGCGTCGACATAGGGGCTGGGAACTATGGCTACACCTTC. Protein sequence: CASVDIGAGNYGYTF.

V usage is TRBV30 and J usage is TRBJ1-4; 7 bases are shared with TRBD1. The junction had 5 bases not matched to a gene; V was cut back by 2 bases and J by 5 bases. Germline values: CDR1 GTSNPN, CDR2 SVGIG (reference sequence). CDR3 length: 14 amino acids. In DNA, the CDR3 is TGTGCCTGGAGTTTGACAGGGACAAATGAAAAACTGTTTTTT. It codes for CAWSLTGTNEKLFF.

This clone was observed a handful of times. The CDR3 region is CASSQESASGYTF. The CDR3 coding sequence is TGCGCCAGCAGCCAAGAAAGCGCGAGTGGCTACACCTTC. The chain carries TRBV4-1 and TRBJ1-2; D not certain. V lost 0 bases, J lost 7 bases, and 9 bases lay in between. The CDR3 covers 13 residues. Germline V gene lookup returns CDR1 MGHRA and CDR2 YSYEKL.

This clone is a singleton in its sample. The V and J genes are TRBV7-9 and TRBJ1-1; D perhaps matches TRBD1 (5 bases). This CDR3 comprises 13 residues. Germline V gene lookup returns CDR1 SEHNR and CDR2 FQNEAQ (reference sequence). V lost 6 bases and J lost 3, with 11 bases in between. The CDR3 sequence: CASSQGEYTEAFF. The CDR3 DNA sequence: TGTGCCAGCAGTCAAGGGGAGTACACTGAAGCTTTCTTT.